This T cell receptor beta chain emerged from a study of shared clonotypes between healthy human individuals. Here immunoSEQ multiplex PCR was the method, and the copy in TCRdb shows in-frame clones only, minus some. The sample comprises approximately 100,000 clones, less than 75% of which are singletons, and more than 20% rests with the top ten. Germline loops: CDR1 LGHNA, CDR2 YNFKEQ. This CDR3 spans 15 amino acids. With 0 bases clipped from V and 4 bases from J, the junction kept 1 base outside the gene matches. Specimen: memory CD8+ T cells sorted from blood. The subset denotes: CD45RO+ cells pooled with CCR7-negative TemRA cells. This chain connects TRBV4-2 to TRBJ2-3, with 10 bases that match TRBD1. The origin of this receptor is a woman in her thirties in good health. The CDR3: CASSQETGGADTQYF. CDR3 nucleotides: TGTGCCAGCAGCCAAGAGACAGGGGGCGCAGATACGCAGTATTTT.